Below, one T cell receptor beta chain is given with its context. Its matching antigen is unknown. This record comes from a study of cytomegalovirus exposure and HLA in healthy donors. The CDR3 has 16 amino acids. Germline V gene data show CDR1 as SGHVS and CDR2 as FQNEAQ. Between the trimmed V and J ends, which lost 6 bases and 2 bases, there was a span of 17 bases. The PCR contained 60 Vbeta and 13 Jbeta primers. Measured with immunoSEQ multiplex PCR; TCRdb has only the in-frame clones, and not every one. The sample consists of 140,000 or so clones, about 85% of them appearing once. Overall study results and limits: Some V segments, including TRBV6-2 and TRBV6-3, were excluded as indistinguishable.

Sequenced input: PBMCs. The sequence came from a boy aged 2-15 years in good health and CMV-seronegative. J is TRBJ2-1 and V is TRBV7-8, with a weak D call TRBD1 (5 bases). The CDR3 sequence is CASSPRPQGTYNEQFF. CDR3 nucleotide sequence: TGTGCCAGCAGTCCCAGACCGCAGGGAACCTACAATGAGCAGTTCTTC.